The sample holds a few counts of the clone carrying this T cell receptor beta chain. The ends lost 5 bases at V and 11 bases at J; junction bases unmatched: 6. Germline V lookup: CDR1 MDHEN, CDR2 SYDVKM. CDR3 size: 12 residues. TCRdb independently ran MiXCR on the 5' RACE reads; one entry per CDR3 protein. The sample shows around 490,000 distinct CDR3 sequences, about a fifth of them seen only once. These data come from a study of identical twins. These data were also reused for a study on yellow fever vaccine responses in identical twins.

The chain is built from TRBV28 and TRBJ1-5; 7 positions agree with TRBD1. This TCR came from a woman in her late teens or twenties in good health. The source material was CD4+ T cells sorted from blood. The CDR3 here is CASSPGGTTQHF. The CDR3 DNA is TGTGCCAGCAGTCCAGGGGGGACTACCCAGCATTTT.